These 25 T cell receptor beta chains were sequenced from one sample in a study of T cell responses to AZD1222 COVID-19 vaccine. The table came from immunoSEQ multiplex PCR; TCRdb's copy has only in-frame clones and leaves some out. The table has 150,000 to 200,000 clones, 94% seen once; the top ten hold 7.5% to 9.5%. The specimen was peripheral blood, collected on day 0 of AZD1222 vaccination. These receptors all stem from an adult in good health.

The chain combines TRBV6-5 with TRBJ1-3; D remains ambiguous. Trimming took 7 bases from V and 4 from J, leaving 5 bases between them. CDR1 MNHEY and CDR2 SVGAGI come from the germline V gene. The CDR3 runs to 11 residues. The CDR3 DNA sequence: TGTGCCAGCAAGCTAGGAAACACCATATATTTT. It codes for CASKLGNTIYF.

The rearrangement links TRBV6-2 or TRBV6-3 to TRBJ2-1, with TRBD2 matching 11 bases. The CDR3 consists of 16 residues. V was clipped by 2 bases and J by 4 bases; unmatched bases: 4. CDR1 is MNHEY, CDR2 SVGEGT, per germline. CDR3 loop: CASSYPLAGGYNEQFF. DNA of the CDR3: TGTGCCAGCAGTTACCCTCTAGCGGGAGGATACAATGAGCAGTTCTTC.

The rearrangement links TRBV5-1 to TRBJ2-1; TRBD2 aligns across 8 bases. The length of the CDR3 is 14 residues. With V trimmed by 6 bases and J by 2 bases, 4 bases remained unmatched. The germline V gene encodes CDR1 SGHRS and CDR2 YFSETQ. DNA for the CDR3: TGCGCCAGCAATGAAGCGGGAGCCTACAATGAGCAGTTCTTC. Translated, it gives CASNEAGAYNEQFF.

This clone is a singleton in its sample. J is TRBJ2-5 and V is TRBV12-3 or TRBV12-4, with a weak D call TRBD1 (5 bases). The length of the CDR3 is 13 residues. Between the trimmed V and J ends, which lost 5 bases and 1 base, there was a span of 8 bases. CDR3 loop: CASSPTVQETQYF. The CDR3 bases are TGTGCCAGCAGTCCGACAGTCCAAGAGACCCAGTACTTC.

The CDR3 sequence is CASRSQGYSGNTIYF. The CDR3, as DNA: TGTGCCAGCAGGTCGCAGGGTTACTCTGGAAACACCATATATTTT. The genes are TRBV28 and TRBJ1-3; TRBD1 might be the D (5 bases). The CDR3 contains 15 residues. V lost 6 bases and J lost 0, with 12 bases in between. Germline loops: CDR1 MDHEN, CDR2 SYDVKM.

This clone was detected only once. V and J are TRBV6-2 or TRBV6-3 and TRBJ2-7; 8 positions match TRBD1. V shed 5 bases, J shed 2 bases, and the junction held 8 bases outside the gene matches. Germline V lookup: CDR1 MNHEY, CDR2 SVGEGT. There are 15 residues in the CDR3. The CDR3 DNA is TGTGCCAGCAGTCTCGAACAGGGGGTGGCCTACGAGCAGTACTTC. It encodes CASSLEQGVAYEQYF.

In this sample, this clone turned up once. The rearrangement joins TRBV13 to TRBJ2-1, with a weak D call TRBD2 (5 bases). CDR1 and CDR2 (germline): PRHDT, FYEKMQ (reference sequence). Deletions cut 2 bases from V and 3 bases from J, with 8 bases between. This CDR3 is 14 amino acids long. The CDR3 reads CASSLTGNYNEQFF. The CDR3 nucleotides read TGTGCCAGCAGCTTAACGGGGAACTACAATGAGCAGTTCTTC.

The chain has TRBV5-4 and TRBJ2-7; 7 nucleotides match TRBD1. V lost 0 bases and J lost 6; bases outside the gene matches: 6. The V gene's germline CDR1 is SGHNT and CDR2 YYREEE (reference sequence). The CDR3 loop spans 14 amino acids. CDR3 in amino acids: CASSLGQGRTEQYF. Here the CDR3 DNA reads TGTGCCAGCAGCTTGGGACAGGGAAGGACCGAGCAGTACTTC.

CDR3 bases: TGTGCCAGCAGTCAATCTAACGGGACAGGGGATCCCTACGAGCAGTACTTC. Translation: CASSQSNGTGDPYEQYF. J is TRBJ2-7 and V is TRBV6-6, with TRBD1 matching over 10 bases. Germline loops: CDR1 MNHNY, CDR2 SVGAGI (reference sequence). This CDR3 region has 17 residues. V lost 5 bases, J lost 2 bases, and 12 bases stayed unmatched.

The CDR3 sequence is CASSLGGPHNEQFF. CDR3 coding DNA: TGCGCCAGCAGCTTGGGGGGTCCCCACAATGAGCAGTTCTTC. This sequence joins TRBV5-1 and TRBJ2-1; D not resolved. The V end was cut by 0 bases, the J end by 5 bases, with 9 bases between. This CDR3 is 14 amino acids long. CDR1 SGHRS and CDR2 YFSETQ come from the germline V gene.

This chain uses TRBV18 with TRBJ2-7; D possibly matches TRBD1 or TRBD2 (7 bases each). V lost 2 bases and J 0 bases, leaving 20 bases between the germline ends. The CDR3 sequence is 18 residues long. The V gene's germline CDR1 is KGHSH and CDR2 LQKENI. In nucleotides, the CDR3 is TGTGCCAGCTCACCAGCGGGGGTCAGGGGGAGGGCCTCCTACGAGCAGTACTTC. This sequence encodes CASSPAGVRGRASYEQYF.

V and J are TRBV28 and TRBJ1-5, with 9 bases aligning to TRBD1. The germline V gene has CDR1 MDHEN and CDR2 SYDVKM. Germline trimming cut 3 bases from V and 7 bases from J; bases unmatched to any gene: 4. This CDR3 is built from 14 residues. CDR3 loop: CASSFVDRGQPQHF. The CDR3 region has the DNA TGTGCCAGCAGTTTTGTGGACAGGGGCCAGCCCCAGCATTTT.

The CDR3, as DNA: TGTGCCTGGAGTCGGAACAATGAGCAGTTCTTC. This codes for CAWSRNNEQFF. The V call is TRBV30, the J call TRBJ2-1; D remains unclear. V gave up 2 bases and J gave up 5 bases, with 4 bases separating them. CDR1 and CDR2 (germline): GTSNPN, SVGIG (reference sequence). This CDR3 is 11 amino acids long.

The V gene is TRBV9, the J gene TRBJ2-1, with D perhaps TRBD1 or TRBD2 (6 bases each). The CDR3 has 19 amino acids. The V and J ends lost 1 base and 0 bases respectively, with 20 bases between them. Germline assignment: CDR1 SGDLS and CDR2 YYNGEE. CDR3 region: CASSVKGGNRESSYNEQFF. The CDR3, as DNA: TGTGCCAGCAGCGTAAAAGGGGGGAACAGGGAAAGCTCCTACAATGAGCAGTTCTTC.

This clone was seen only once. This sequence joins TRBV24-1 and TRBJ2-5, with 7 bases aligning to TRBD2. The germline V gene encodes CDR1 KGHDR and CDR2 SFDVKD. CDR3 length: 15 residues. Trimming removed 3 bases from V and 2 bases from J; junction bases left unmatched: 5. This CDR3 reads CATSDRASGQETQYF. The CDR3 nucleotides are TGTGCCACCAGTGATAGGGCTAGCGGACAAGAGACCCAGTACTTC.

The J gene is TRBJ1-5, the V gene TRBV18, with TRBD1 matching over 9 bases. With 6 bases clipped from V and 1 base from J, the junction kept 4 bases outside the gene matches. CDR1 and CDR2 from the germline V gene are KGHSH and LQKENI. This CDR3 comprises 15 residues. The CDR3 DNA follows: TGTGCCAGCTCGGGGACAGGGAAGAGCAATCAGCCCCAGCATTTT. It yields the protein CASSGTGKSNQPQHF.

The rearrangement uses TRBV9 and TRBJ2-2; perhaps TRBD2 as D (5 bases). The CDR3 runs to 16 residues. Trimming shortened V by 4 bases and J by 4 bases, and 17 bases separated the two germline ends. Germline values: CDR1 SGDLS, CDR2 YYNGEE. In DNA form, the CDR3 reads TGTGCCAGCAGCCAACCAGTGGGCGCGGGCACCGGGGAGCTGTTTTTT. Translation gives CASSQPVGAGTGELFF.

The chain is built from TRBV2 and TRBJ2-7, with D perhaps matching TRBD2 (6 bases). The CDR3 sequence is 15 residues long. CDR1 and CDR2 (germline): SNHLY, FYNNEI. V lost 2 bases, J lost 6 bases, and 17 bases lay in between. The CDR3 reads CASSETMGGRSEQYF. The CDR3 bases are TGTGCCAGCAGTGAAACGATGGGGGGACGTTCCGAGCAGTACTTC. Based on the CDR3 plus reference TRBV2 and TRBJ2-7, the full variable domain is EPEVTQTPSHQVTQMGQEVILRCVPISNHLYFYWYRQILGQKVEFLVSFYNNEISEKSEIFDDQFSVERPDGSNFTLKIRSTKLEDSAMYFCASSETMGGRSEQYFGPGTRLTVT.

The V gene is TRBV6-2 or TRBV6-3, the J gene TRBJ2-7; D call uncertain. The germline gives CDR1 MNHEY, CDR2 SVGEGT. This CDR3 has 17 residues. The ends were cut back, 2 bases at V and 0 bases at J, with 17 bases in the middle. The CDR3 nucleotides are TGTGCCAGCAGTTACGGGCGTTGGCAGAGCGTCTCCTACGAGCAGTACTTC. The encoded protein is CASSYGRWQSVSYEQYF.

The rearrangement links TRBV7-2 to TRBJ2-1; D is unresolved. CDR1 and CDR2 (germline): SGHTA, FQGNSA. V shed 1 base and J shed 5 bases, with 9 bases lying between them. The CDR3 contains 14 residues. CDR3 protein: CASSLGVGNNEQFF. The CDR3 DNA reads TGTGCCAGCAGCTTAGGGGTGGGGAACAATGAGCAGTTCTTC.

The V and J genes are TRBV19 and TRBJ1-2, with 9 bases that match TRBD1. Germline V CDR1 and CDR2: LNHDA, SQIVND (reference sequence). V shed 5 bases and J 6 bases; nucleotides not matched to a gene: 19. There are 18 residues in the CDR3. CDR3 region: CASSPWGTGTGWKDGYTF. CDR3 bases: TGTGCCAGTAGTCCGTGGGGTACCGGGACAGGGTGGAAAGATGGCTACACCTTC.

The genes are TRBV5-6 and TRBJ2-3; 8 nucleotides align to TRBD2. The CDR3 has 16 amino acids. The germline V gene encodes CDR1 SGHDT and CDR2 YYEEEE. J lost 2 bases, V lost 6 bases, and 11 bases had no gene match. The CDR3 DNA reads TGTGCCAGCACCTATAGGGCGGGAGGATTCACAGATACGCAGTATTTT. Translated, it gives CASTYRAGGFTDTQYF.

V is TRBV10-1 and J is TRBJ1-5; 9 positions match TRBD1. The CDR3 has 15 residues. CDR1 and CDR2 (germline): WNHNN, SYGVQD (reference sequence). Trimming removed 3 bases from V and 5 bases from J; junction bases left unmatched: 5. The CDR3 loop is CASSDATGGDQPQHF. The CDR3 nucleotides read TGCGCCAGCAGTGACGCGACAGGGGGGGATCAGCCCCAGCATTTT.

The rearrangement joins TRBV7-8 to TRBJ2-3; D possibly corresponds to TRBD2 (6 bases). The CDR3 contains 16 residues. In germline, CDR1 is SGHVS, CDR2 FQNEAQ. V lost 3 bases and J 2 bases, leaving 15 bases between the germline ends. In DNA form, the CDR3 reads TGTGCCAGCAGCTTCTCTCCGACTAGGAACACAGATACGCAGTATTTT. This gives the protein CASSFSPTRNTDTQYF.

The rearrangement links TRBV18 to TRBJ2-2; TRBD2 matches 10 bases. V was pared by 1 base and J by 5 bases, with 4 bases of the junction left unmatched. The length of the CDR3 is 16 residues. Looked up from germline, CDR1 is KGHSH and CDR2 is LQKENI. In DNA, the CDR3 is TGTGCCAGCTCACCACTCTTAGCGGGAGGTACCGGGGAGCTGTTTTTT. Its protein is CASSPLLAGGTGELFF.